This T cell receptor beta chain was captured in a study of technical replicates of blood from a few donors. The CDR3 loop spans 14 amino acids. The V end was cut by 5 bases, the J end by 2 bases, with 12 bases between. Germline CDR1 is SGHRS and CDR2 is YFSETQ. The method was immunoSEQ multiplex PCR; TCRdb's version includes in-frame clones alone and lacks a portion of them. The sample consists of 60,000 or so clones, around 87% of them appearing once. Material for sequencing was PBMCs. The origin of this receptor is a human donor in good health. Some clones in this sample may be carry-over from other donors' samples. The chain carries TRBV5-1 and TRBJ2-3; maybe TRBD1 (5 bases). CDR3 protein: CASRMRQYTDTQYF. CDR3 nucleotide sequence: TGCGCCAGCAGGATGAGACAGTACACAGATACGCAGTATTTT. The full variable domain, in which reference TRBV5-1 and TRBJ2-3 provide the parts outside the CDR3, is KAGVTQTPRYLIKTRGQQVTLSCSPISGHRSVSWYQQTPGQGLQFLFEYFSETQRNKGNFPGRFSGRQFSNSRSEMNVSTLELGDSALYLCASRMRQYTDTQYFGPGTRLTVL.